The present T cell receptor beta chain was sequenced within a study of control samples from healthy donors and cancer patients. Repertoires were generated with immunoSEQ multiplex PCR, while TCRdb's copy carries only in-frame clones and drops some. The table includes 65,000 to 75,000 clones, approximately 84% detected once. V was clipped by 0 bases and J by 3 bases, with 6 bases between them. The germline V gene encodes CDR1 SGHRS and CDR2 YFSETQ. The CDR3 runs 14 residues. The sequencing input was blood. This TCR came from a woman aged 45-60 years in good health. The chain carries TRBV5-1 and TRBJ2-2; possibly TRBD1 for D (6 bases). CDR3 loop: CASSLGQDTGELFF. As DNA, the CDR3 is TGCGCCAGCAGCTTGGGACAGGACACCGGGGAGCTGTTTTTT.